This section outlines one T cell receptor (beta chain) sequence together with its context. The antigen is unknown. CD8+ and CD4+ blood T cells underwent TCR beta sequencing. TEMRA cells were enriched by FACS, while CD8+ and CD4+ T cells were obtained through a negative isolation that was performed magnetically. The record originates from a study of CD8 T cells in Susac syndrome. Points from the study as a whole: Acknowledgment was made by the study that its TCR sequencing and HLA analysis involved a relatively small number of individuals.

RNA was extracted with the RNeasy kit, and a quantity of about 0.45 to 1 ug was reverse transcribed using random hexamers. The immunoSEQ assay covered 54 Vbeta and 13 Jbeta segments for CDR3. In TCRdb, the immunoSEQ multiplex PCR reads were re-called with MiXCR into one record per CDR3 protein. The sample carries 150,000 to 200,000 distinct CDR3 sequences, around 94% recorded once. This CDR3 region has 14 residues. V was clipped by 2 bases and J by 5 bases; unmatched bases: 6. Per the germline V gene, CDR1 is GTSNPN and CDR2 is SVGIG (reference sequence). Source material: CD4+ T cells from PBMCs. This rearrangement joins TRBV30 to TRBJ1-5; TRBD1 matches 7 bases. The sequence was collected from a human donor in good health. CDR3 region: CAWSSGQLHQPQHF. The CDR3 DNA follows: TGTGCCTGGAGTTCGGGACAGTTACATCAGCCCCAGCATTTT.